Sequencing of this TCR beta chain was carried out in a study of blood T cell repertoires in COVID-19. Germline lookup yields CDR1 SGHAT and CDR2 FQNNGV. This CDR3 comprises 12 residues. V shed 5 bases and J shed 3 bases, with 8 bases lying between them. The assay was immunoSEQ multiplex PCR, and TCRdb's table has in-frame clones only and misses some. The sample yields roughly 250,000 clones, more than 75% seen once. The source material was PBMCs or T cells enriched from blood (not recorded which). V gene TRBV11-2 combines with J gene TRBJ2-7; possibly TRBD1 for D (6 bases). The TCR originated in a woman in her forties with acute COVID-19. The CDR3 DNA sequence: TGTGCCAGCAGCCAACAGGGCTACGAGCAGTACTTC. Protein product: CASSQQGYEQYF.